The 3 T cell receptor beta chains below come from one sample, sequenced in a study of T cells in Graves' hyperthyroidism and ophthalmopathy. It was RNA transcripts that yielded the amplified TCR beta CDR3 regions. The HTBI primer set served for first-round RT-PCR of the TCR CDR3. TCRdb re-derived calls from the multiplex PCR reads in MiXCR, one entry per CDR3 protein. Altogether about 700,000 distinct CDR3 sequences are present, approximately 42% being singletons, with the ten largest covering under 8.5%. The sample taken for sequencing was peripheral blood or thyroid tissue (not recorded which). The receptors shown here come from an adult man with Graves' disease, either hyperthyroidism or ophthalmopathy (not recorded which).

This clonotype was detected ten times or more. This chain joins TRBV29-1 and TRBJ2-5; D gene unclear. Per germline, CDR1 SQVTM and CDR2 ANQGSEA. V lost 2 bases, J lost 2 bases, and 9 bases lay in between. There are 13 residues in the CDR3. The DNA for the CDR3 is TGCAGCGTTGAACCAACGCCTCAAGAGACCCAGTACTTC. Its translation: CSVEPTPQETQYF.

Concerning this clonotype itself: This sequence may be a read error, since a much larger clone differs from it by one base. The J gene is TRBJ2-7, the V gene TRBV29-1, with 8 bases aligning to TRBD1. From germline, CDR1 is SQVTM and CDR2 ANQGSEA. Trimming removed 5 bases from V and 3 bases from J; junction bases left unmatched: 9. The CDR3 length is 14 residues. DNA of the CDR3: TGCAGCGTTAGGGTCGGTGGACAGGGCTACGAGCAGTACTTC. It yields the protein CSVRVGGQGYEQYF.

V gene TRBV20-1 combines with J gene TRBJ1-6; possibly TRBD1 for D (5 bases). Trimming shortened V by 0 bases and J by 10 bases, and 16 bases separated the two germline ends. The CDR3 totals 15 residues. Germline V gene data show CDR1 as DFQATT and CDR2 as SNEGSKA (reference sequence). The CDR3, as DNA: TGCAGTGCTAGAGATAGGGCAGGGAGGGCCTCACCCCTCCACTTT. Amino acid sequence: CSARDRAGRASPLHF.